This T cell receptor beta chain comes out of a study of type 1 regulatory T cells. Per germline, CDR1 SGHRS and CDR2 YFSETQ. V was shortened by 4 bases and J by 3 bases, with 17 bases between the two germline ends. The CDR3 totals 16 residues. TCRdb reanalysed the reads using MiXCR and keeps one entry per CDR3 protein. The repertoire holds 55,000 to 65,000 distinct CDR3 sequences, with 55% to 65% as singletons. As to this clonotype: Its antigen is unidentified.

Sequences were obtained from cultured non-Tr1 T cells, either the whole culture or a sorted T cell fraction (not recorded which). The V gene is TRBV5-1, the J gene TRBJ2-1; D possibly corresponds to TRBD2 (7 bases). This receptor was obtained from a human donor in good health. CDR3 loop: CASSLADGGYYNEQFF. The CDR3, as DNA: TGCGCCAGCAGCCTAGCGGATGGGGGCTACTACAATGAGCAGTTCTTC. Looking up the rest from reference TRBV5-1 and TRBJ2-1 gives the full variable domain: KAGVTQTPRYLIKTRGQQVTLSCSPISGHRSVSWYQQTPGQGLQFLFEYFSETQRNKGNFPGRFSGRQFSNSRSEMNVSTLELGDSALYLCASSLADGGYYNEQFFGPGTRLTVL.